This T cell receptor (beta chain) was captured in a study of T cells after yellow fever vaccination. Per the germline V gene, CDR1 is SEHNR and CDR2 is FQNEAQ (reference sequence). The CDR3 loop spans 14 amino acids. V was pared by 2 bases and J by 4 bases, with 11 bases between. At least ten counts were recorded for this clonotype. TCRdb re-analysed the 5' RACE reads in MiXCR, keeping a single row per CDR3 protein. The sample gives about 75,000 distinct CDR3 sequences, more than 5.5% of which show up once; approximately 31% is in the top ten. The chain links TRBV7-9 to TRBJ1-1; TRBD1 might be the D (5 bases). This TCR derives from a man in his late teens or twenties who received the YFV17D yellow fever vaccine. Source: CD8+ T cells sorted from PBMCs, taken roughly 10 days after the first yellow fever vaccination. The CDR3 region has the DNA TGTGCCAGCAGCTTAACTGAGAGGGGCACTGAAGCTTTCTTT. It codes for CASSLTERGTEAFF.